The 28 T cell receptor beta chains below all came from one sample that was sequenced in a study of blood T cell repertoires in COVID-19. Using immunoSEQ multiplex PCR, the repertoire was profiled, and TCRdb retains in-frame clones only, with some absent. The sample contains around 130,000 clones, approximately 79% of which appear only once. Sequencing was performed on PBMCs or T cells enriched from blood (not recorded which). These receptors came from a man aged 40-49 years with acute COVID-19.

The rearrangement links TRBV19 to TRBJ1-2, with D uncertain. Trimming took off 3 bases at V and 5 bases at J, with 13 bases between the two ends. The CDR3 is 14 residues long. CDR1 LNHDA and CDR2 SQIVND come from the germline V gene (reference sequence). CDR3 sequence: CASSMGGLGYGYTF. The CDR3 nucleotides read TGTGCCAGTAGTATGGGAGGTCTTGGTTATGGCTACACCTTC.

The chain uses TRBV11-2 and TRBJ2-3; D is uncertain. Deletions cut 7 bases from V and 2 bases from J, with 10 bases between. This CDR3 contains 13 residues. CDR1 SGHAT and CDR2 FQNNGV come from the germline V gene. The CDR3 loop reads CASMRPATDTQYF. The CDR3 DNA is TGTGCCAGCATGAGGCCCGCCACAGATACGCAGTATTTT.

This rearrangement joins TRBV23-1 to TRBJ2-7; 10 bases fit TRBD1. TRBV23-1 is an open reading frame, and its role is uncertain. V dropped 2 bases and J dropped 5; count of bases not matched to a gene: 12. The CDR3 totals 17 residues. The CDR3 region has the DNA TGCGCCAGCAGTCAAGGCGTCCGGGACAGGGGAGACCACGAGCAGTACTTC. Protein sequence: CASSQGVRDRGDHEQYF.

This chain links TRBV7-2 with TRBJ2-2; 14 bases fit TRBD2. Germline trimming cut 5 bases from V and 5 bases from J; bases unmatched to any gene: 7. The germline V gene encodes CDR1 SGHTA and CDR2 FQGNSA. This CDR3 is 17 amino acids long. The CDR3 here is CASSRGLAGVKTGELFF. The CDR3 nucleotides read TGTGCCAGCAGCCGGGGACTAGCGGGAGTGAAAACCGGGGAGCTGTTTTTT.

The V gene is TRBV28, the J gene TRBJ2-1; 8 positions match TRBD2. The CDR3 is 15 amino acids. CDR1 and CDR2 from the germline V gene are MDHEN and SYDVKM. Losses at the gene ends were 3 bases for V and 3 bases for J; bases not matched to a gene: 4. The CDR3 DNA reads as TGTGCCAGCAGTTTGGTAGCGGGGAACTACAATGAGCAGTTCTTC. Protein sequence: CASSLVAGNYNEQFF.

The chain is built from TRBV5-6 and TRBJ1-2; the match to TRBD1 covers 8 bases. The CDR3 consists of 14 residues. Germline-derived CDR1 and CDR2 are SGHDT and YYEEEE. V shed 4 bases and J 4 bases; nucleotides not matched to a gene: 6. The CDR3 coding sequence is TGTGCCAGCAGCGTACAGGGGGGCAGCTATGGCTACACCTTC. Translation: CASSVQGGSYGYTF.

The chain uses TRBV7-3 and TRBJ1-6; D gene unclear. CDR1 is SGHTA, CDR2 FQGTGA, per germline. The CDR3 contains 14 residues. The V gene lost 2 bases and the J gene lost 6 bases, with 8 bases spanning the gap. DNA of the CDR3: TGTGCCAGCAGCTTATCACAGTTTAATTCACCCCTCCACTTT. Protein product: CASSLSQFNSPLHF.

The chain carries TRBV7-2 and TRBJ2-2; tentative D call: TRBD2 (5 bases). This CDR3 has 14 residues. With 0 bases removed from V and 13 bases from J, the gap between germline ends came to 15 bases. Per the germline V gene, CDR1 is SGHTA and CDR2 is FQGNSA. The CDR3 spells CASSLALGSAGLFF. The CDR3, as DNA: TGTGCCAGCAGCTTAGCGCTGGGTTCGGCGGGGCTGTTTTTT.

The CDR3 loop reads CASSLEGRESYTF. In nucleotides, the CDR3 is TGTGCCAGCAGTTTAGAGGGGCGCGAGAGCTACACCTTC. The chain joins TRBV12-3 or TRBV12-4 to TRBJ1-2; weak D call: TRBD1 (5 bases). V was trimmed by 1 base and J by 9 bases, leaving 12 bases between them. This CDR3 comprises 13 residues.

This clone was recorded only once. This chain joins TRBV6-1 and TRBJ1-5; 7 bases are a match to TRBD1. Trimming cost V 3 bases and J 6 bases; bases outside gene matches: 14. Germline CDR1 reads MNHNS; CDR2 reads SASEGT. The length of the CDR3 is 17 residues. The CDR3: CASSDLKPGQVGQPQHF. The CDR3, as DNA: TGTGCCAGCAGTGACCTCAAGCCAGGACAGGTGGGTCAGCCCCAGCATTTT.

This clone was observed once. V usage is TRBV7-3 and J usage is TRBJ2-5, with D perhaps TRBD1 (6 bases). This CDR3 is built from 16 residues. The V end lost 5 bases, the J end lost 2 bases, and 18 bases lay between the germline ends. Germline-derived CDR1 and CDR2 are SGHTA and FQGTGA. The CDR3 nucleotides read TGTGCCAGCAGCCCCACAGGGACACTATTGCAAGAGACCCAGTACTTC. Translating it yields CASSPTGTLLQETQYF.

This chain connects TRBV6-5 to TRBJ2-7; 7 bases line up with TRBD1. This CDR3 comprises 14 residues. The V gene end was trimmed by 5 bases and the J gene end by 5 bases; junction bases not matched to a gene: 9. Looked up from germline, CDR1 is MNHEY and CDR2 is SVGAGI. The CDR3 bases are TGTGCCAGCAGTCCAACAGGGGAAAATAACGAGCAGTACTTC. This translates into CASSPTGENNEQYF.

In regard to this clone: The identical CDR3 is also encoded by other nucleotide sequences in the sample. The CDR3, as DNA: TGTGCCAGCAGTTCGACAGGGGGCAATCAGCCCCAGCATTTT. The encoded protein is CASSSTGGNQPQHF. The chain combines TRBV6-5 with TRBJ1-5; 8 bases fit TRBD1. The trim removed 4 bases at V and 2 bases at J, leaving 1 base unmatched. The CDR3 sequence is 14 residues long. Germline CDR1 and CDR2: MNHEY and SVGAGI.

The chain recombines TRBV30 with TRBJ1-5; 9 bases fit TRBD1. Germline CDR1 and CDR2: GTSNPN and SVGIG (reference sequence). V lost 5 bases and J lost 3; bases outside the gene matches: 2. The CDR3 loop spans 13 amino acids. This CDR3 reads CAWGTGPNQPQHF. The CDR3 DNA is TGTGCCTGGGGGACAGGGCCCAATCAGCCCCAGCATTTT.

The chain couples TRBV7-2 to TRBJ2-2; 8 nucleotides match TRBD2. The CDR3 contains 14 residues. The J segment lost 6 bases and the V segment lost 2 bases, leaving 2 bases of the junction unmatched. The V gene's germline CDR1 is SGHTA and CDR2 FQGNSA. The DNA for the CDR3 is TGTGCCAGCAGCTTAACGGGAGGGGCCGGGGAGCTGTTTTTT. This sequence encodes CASSLTGGAGELFF.

The genes are TRBV7-9 and TRBJ2-1; D is perhaps TRBD1 (6 bases). This CDR3 contains 16 residues. Trimming took off 1 base at V and 0 bases at J, with 10 bases between the two ends. CDR1 and CDR2 from the germline V gene are SEHNR and FQNEAQ (reference sequence). The CDR3 here is CASSLEGVSSYNEQFF. CDR3 bases: TGTGCCAGCAGCTTAGAGGGGGTTAGCTCCTACAATGAGCAGTTCTTC.

V and J are TRBV3-1 (or the pseudogene TRBV3-2) and TRBJ1-2, with unresolved D. Per germline, CDR1 LGHDT and CDR2 YNNKEL (reference sequence). V was clipped by 0 bases and J by 8 bases, with 10 bases between them. This CDR3 spans 13 amino acids. The CDR3 spells CASSQERERGYTF. The CDR3 nucleotides are TGTGCCAGCAGCCAAGAGAGGGAACGGGGCTACACCTTC.

The rearrangement uses TRBV29-1 and TRBJ1-2; D is uncertain. The germline V gene has CDR1 SQVTM and CDR2 ANQGSEA. The V end was cut by 7 bases, the J end by 2 bases, with 17 bases between. The CDR3 spans 14 residues. CDR3 sequence: CSASRSGLNYGYTF. The CDR3 coding sequence is TGCAGCGCCTCGCGATCCGGACTAAACTATGGCTACACCTTC.

This rearrangement joins TRBV5-5 to TRBJ2-7; TRBD2 might be the D (7 bases). This CDR3 contains 13 residues. V lost 1 base and J 6 bases, leaving 11 bases between the germline ends. Germline V lookup: CDR1 SGHKS, CDR2 YYEKEE (reference sequence). The CDR3 DNA is TGTGCCAGCAGCTTGTACAGGGAGGGCGAGCAGTACTTC. It yields the protein CASSLYREGEQYF.

The chain couples TRBV7-3 to TRBJ1-1, with 7 bases matching TRBD1. The CDR3 runs to 14 residues. V dropped 5 bases and J dropped 0; count of bases not matched to a gene: 3. Germline CDR1 is SGHTA and CDR2 is FQGTGA. The CDR3 bases are TGTGCCAGCAGCCCGGGACAGTTGAACACTGAAGCTTTCTTT. It translates to CASSPGQLNTEAFF.

V gene TRBV28 combines with J gene TRBJ1-4; TRBD1 might be the D (5 bases). Germline V gene data show CDR1 as MDHEN and CDR2 as SYDVKM. V was trimmed by 1 base and J by 5 bases, leaving 11 bases between them. The CDR3 has 15 amino acids. The CDR3 region has the DNA TGTGCCAGCAGTTTATCACAGGCCCACAATGAAAAACTGTTTTTT. It specifies CASSLSQAHNEKLFF.

This sequence joins TRBV27 and TRBJ2-1; D remains unclear. The CDR3 has 15 amino acids. V shed 7 bases and J shed 0 bases, with 13 bases lying between them. The V gene's germline CDR1 is MNHEY and CDR2 SMNVEV (reference sequence). The CDR3 loop reads CASKIASSSYNEQFF. DNA for the CDR3: TGTGCCAGCAAAATCGCGTCGAGCTCCTACAATGAGCAGTTCTTC.

The rearrangement joins TRBV18 to TRBJ2-2, with 8 bases fitting TRBD1. The CDR3 contains 16 residues. Germline CDR1 and CDR2: KGHSH and LQKENI. Trimming removed 3 bases from V and 5 bases from J; junction bases left unmatched: 8. The CDR3 DNA follows: TGTGCCAGCTCACCGGGGCAGGGGGCGTGGACCGGGGAGCTGTTTTTT. This sequence encodes CASSPGQGAWTGELFF.

This chain uses TRBV6-5 with TRBJ2-7, with 11 bases identical to TRBD2. The CDR3 consists of 15 residues. The junction had 4 bases not matched to a gene; V was cut back by 6 bases and J by 0 bases. Germline CDR1 and CDR2: MNHEY and SVGAGI. The CDR3 sequence is CASRASGGYSYEQYF. The DNA of the CDR3 is TGTGCCAGCAGGGCTAGCGGGGGGTACTCCTACGAGCAGTACTTC.

The V call is TRBV3-1 (or the pseudogene TRBV3-2), the J call TRBJ2-5, with D possibly being TRBD1 (6 bases). Germline CDR1 LGHDT, CDR2 YNNKEL (reference sequence). V lost 2 bases and J 0 bases, leaving 16 bases between the germline ends. The CDR3 runs to 17 residues. The CDR3 sequence: CASSQYRWQGYQETQYF. In DNA, the CDR3 is TGTGCCAGCAGCCAATATAGGTGGCAGGGGTACCAAGAGACCCAGTACTTC.

Here the CDR3 reads CASSELAGMGYGYTF. CDR3 in DNA: TGTGCCAGCAGTGAACTTGCAGGGATGGGATATGGCTACACCTTC. This chain uses TRBV2 with TRBJ1-2; maybe TRBD1 (5 bases). V was clipped by 2 bases and J by 5 bases, with 15 bases between them. CDR3 length equals 15 residues. Germline CDR1 and CDR2: SNHLY and FYNNEI.

This clone was observed a handful of times. The chain has TRBV7-2 and TRBJ2-3, with 11 bases identical to TRBD2. CDR1 SGHTA and CDR2 FQGNSA come from the germline V gene. This CDR3 is built from 16 residues. V shed 7 bases and J 4 bases; nucleotides not matched to a gene: 10. CDR3 nucleotides: TGTGCCAGCACTACACTAGCGGGGGCTCCCCCAGATACGCAGTATTTT. It encodes CASTTLAGAPPDTQYF.

This clone has just a few counts. The rearrangement uses TRBV5-1 and TRBJ2-1, with D unclear. V lost 2 bases and J 4 bases, leaving 10 bases between the germline ends. Germline CDR1 reads SGHRS; CDR2 reads YFSETQ. There are 14 residues in the CDR3. The CDR3 DNA is TGCGCCAGCAGCTTATTGGCAGGTTACAATGAGCAGTTCTTC. Protein product: CASSLLAGYNEQFF.